This T cell receptor beta chain was found in a study of blood T cell repertoires in COVID-19. About the research overall: Specimens from acute and convalescent COVID-19 originated in the United States, Italy and Spain. T cells, B-cell-depleted T cells, or PBMCs provided the cDNA or gDNA that served as material.

This CDR3 contains 14 residues. V gave up 5 bases and J gave up 4 bases, with 14 bases separating them. Germline V CDR1 and CDR2: LNHNV, YYDKDF (reference sequence). In the authors' workflow: Amplification of reference gene primers was used by the study to estimate nucleated cell counts. Repertoires were generated with immunoSEQ multiplex PCR, while TCRdb's copy carries only in-frame clones and drops some. V and J calls and clone size are given by that table; D and trimming were obtained from the DNA. This table has about 230,000 clones, around 84% appearing once. This TCR derives from a woman aged 40 to 50 who had recovered from COVID-19. This chain uses TRBV15 with TRBJ2-5, with a tentative D call TRBD1 (6 bases). The source material was peripheral blood. CDR3 sequence reads: CATSHPGHPETQYF. Here the CDR3 DNA reads TGTGCCACCAGCCATCCGGGACACCCAGAGACCCAGTACTTC.